The present T cell receptor (beta chain) was sequenced within a study of blood T cell repertoires in COVID-19. Only in-frame clones appear in the TCRdb table, and some are missing; sequencing was by immunoSEQ multiplex PCR. The table shows 200,000 to 300,000 clones, with roughly four fifths occurring only once. The sequence derives from an elderly woman with acute or convalescent COVID-19. Sequences were obtained from peripheral blood.

CDR3 sequence: CASRRGNTGELFF. CDR3 bases: TGTGCCAGCAGACGGGGGAACACCGGGGAGCTGTTTTTT. The chain has TRBV25-1 and TRBJ2-2, with a weak D call TRBD2 (5 bases). The CDR3 is made up of 13 amino acids. Trimming shortened V by 6 bases and J by 1 base, and 6 bases separated the two germline ends. The germline V gene has CDR1 MGHDK and CDR2 SYGVNS.